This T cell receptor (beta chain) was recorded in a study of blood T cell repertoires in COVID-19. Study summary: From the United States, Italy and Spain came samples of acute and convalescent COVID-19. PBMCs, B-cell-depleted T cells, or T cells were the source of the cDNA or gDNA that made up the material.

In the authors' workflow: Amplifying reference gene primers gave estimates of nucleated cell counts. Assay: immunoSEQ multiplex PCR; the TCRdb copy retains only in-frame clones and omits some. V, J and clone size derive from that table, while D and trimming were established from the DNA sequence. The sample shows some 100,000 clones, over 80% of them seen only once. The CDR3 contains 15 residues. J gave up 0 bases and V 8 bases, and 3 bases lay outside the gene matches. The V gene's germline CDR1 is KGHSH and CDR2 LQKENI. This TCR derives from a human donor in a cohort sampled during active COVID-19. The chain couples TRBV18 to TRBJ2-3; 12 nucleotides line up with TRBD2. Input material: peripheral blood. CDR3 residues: CASTGTSGSTDTQYF. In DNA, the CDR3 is TGTGCCAGCACCGGGACTAGCGGGAGCACAGATACGCAGTATTTT.